This T cell receptor (beta chain) was sequenced for a study of shared clonotypes between healthy human individuals. The V gene's germline CDR1 is SEHNR and CDR2 FQNEAQ (reference sequence). Trimming shortened V by 0 bases and J by 2 bases, and 18 bases separated the two germline ends. The CDR3 sequence is 18 residues long. Libraries were prepared by immunoSEQ multiplex PCR; TCRdb keeps only in-frame clonotypes and omits some of them. The table shows under 2,500,000 clones, with 95% occurring only once. V is TRBV7-9 and J is TRBJ2-3, with a possible D match to TRBD2 (5 bases). Sequenced material: naive CD4+ T cells sorted from blood. The subset was: CD45RA+ positively selected. This clonotype was sampled from a man aged 18-30 years in good health. This CDR3 reads CASSLALAFRAHTDTQYF. The CDR3 bases are TGTGCCAGCAGCTTAGCGCTAGCCTTCCGGGCGCACACAGATACGCAGTATTTT.